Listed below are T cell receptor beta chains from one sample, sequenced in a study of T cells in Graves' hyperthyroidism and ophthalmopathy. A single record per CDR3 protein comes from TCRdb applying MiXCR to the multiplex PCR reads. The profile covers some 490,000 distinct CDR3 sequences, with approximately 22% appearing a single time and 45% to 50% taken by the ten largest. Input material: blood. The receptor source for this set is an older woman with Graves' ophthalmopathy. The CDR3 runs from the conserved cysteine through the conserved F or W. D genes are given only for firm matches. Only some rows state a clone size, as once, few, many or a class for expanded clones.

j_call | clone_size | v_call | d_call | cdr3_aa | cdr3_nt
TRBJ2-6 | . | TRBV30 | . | CARSSTGANALTF | TGTGCCCGGAGTAGTACTGGGGCCAACGCCCTGACTTTC
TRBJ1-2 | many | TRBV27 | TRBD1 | CASSTDRGRADLYGYTF | TGTGCCAGCAGTACGGACAGGGGCCGTGCCGATCTCTATGGCTACACCTTC
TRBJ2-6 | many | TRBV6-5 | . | CASSYSSINPSGANVLTF | TGTGCCAGCAGTTACTCGAGCATTAACCCCTCTGGGGCCAACGTCCTGACTTTC
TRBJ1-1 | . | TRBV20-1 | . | CSALPGVSTEAFF | TGCAGTGCGCTGCCGGGAGTGAGCACTGAAGCTTTCTTT
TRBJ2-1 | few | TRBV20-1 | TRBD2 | CSARLLAGAGNEQFF | TGCAGTGCTAGACTACTAGCGGGAGCTGGCAATGAGCAGTTCTTC
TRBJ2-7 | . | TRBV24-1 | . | CATSDPPGDEQYF | TGTGCCACCAGTGATCCCCCGGGAGACGAGCAGTACTTC
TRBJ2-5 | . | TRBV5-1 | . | CASSRAGNQETQYF | TGCGCCAGCTCCAGGGCGGGGAACCAAGAGACCCAGTACTTC
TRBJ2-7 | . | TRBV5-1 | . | CASSFSEQYF | TGCGCCAGCAGCTTCAGCGAGCAGTACTTC
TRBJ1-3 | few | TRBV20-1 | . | CSAGETAGNTIYF | TGCAGTGCTGGGGAAACAGCTGGAAACACCATATATTTT
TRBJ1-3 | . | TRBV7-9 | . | CASSLGVISGNTIYF | TGTGCCAGCAGCTTAGGGGTAATCTCTGGAAACACCATATATTTT
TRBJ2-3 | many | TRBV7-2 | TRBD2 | CASRKPGLAGGGADTQYF | TGTGCCAGCAGGAAACCGGGACTAGCGGGAGGGGGGGCGGATACGCAGTATTTT
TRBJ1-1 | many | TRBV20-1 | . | CSARDLNTEAFF | TGCAGTGCTAGAGACCTGAACACTGAAGCTTTCTTT
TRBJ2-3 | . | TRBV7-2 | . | CASCRVIPDTQYF | TGTGCCAGCTGTCGGGTTATCCCAGATACGCAGTATTTT
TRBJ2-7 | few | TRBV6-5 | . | CASSFLKRGRGGDEQYF | TGTGCCAGCAGTTTCCTGAAGCGAGGCCGAGGGGGAGACGAGCAGTACTTC
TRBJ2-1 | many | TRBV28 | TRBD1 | CASPPGRDRKGEQFF | TGTGCCAGCCCCCCCGGCCGGGACAGGAAGGGTGAGCAGTTCTTC